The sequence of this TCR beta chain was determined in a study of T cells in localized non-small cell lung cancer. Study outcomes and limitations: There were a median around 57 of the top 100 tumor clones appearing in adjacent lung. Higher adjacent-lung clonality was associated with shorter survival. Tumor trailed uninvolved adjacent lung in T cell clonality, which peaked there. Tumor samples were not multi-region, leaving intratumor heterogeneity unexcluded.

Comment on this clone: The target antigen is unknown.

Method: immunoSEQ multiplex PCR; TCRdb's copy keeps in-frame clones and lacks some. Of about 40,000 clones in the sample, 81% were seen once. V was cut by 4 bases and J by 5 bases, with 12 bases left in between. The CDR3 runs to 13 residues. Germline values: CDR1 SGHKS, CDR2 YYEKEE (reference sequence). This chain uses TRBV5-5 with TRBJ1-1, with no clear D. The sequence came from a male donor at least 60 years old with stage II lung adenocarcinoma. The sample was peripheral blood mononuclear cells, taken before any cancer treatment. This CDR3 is CASSPRTGTEAFF. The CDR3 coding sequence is TGTGCCAGCAGCCCGAGGACGGGGACTGAAGCTTTCTTT.